The 24 T cell receptor beta chains presented below share a single source sample, sequenced in a study of T cell responses to AZD1222 COVID-19 vaccine. Here immunoSEQ multiplex PCR was the method, and the copy in TCRdb shows in-frame clones only, minus some. The sample yields fewer than 200,000 clones, around 90% seen once. Sequenced here: peripheral blood, sampled on day 0 of AZD1222 vaccination. The receptors come from an adult in good health.

This sequence joins TRBV4-2 and TRBJ2-5; tentatively, D is TRBD2 (6 bases). Trimming removed 4 bases at V and 2 bases at J, with 17 bases between. There are 16 residues in the CDR3. Germline CDR1 LGHNA, CDR2 YNFKEQ. The CDR3 is CASSPVGDGGQETQYF. The CDR3 nucleotides read TGTGCCAGCAGCCCGGTAGGAGACGGGGGACAAGAGACCCAGTACTTC.

This clone appeared once. The chain employs TRBV29-1 and TRBJ2-3; 9 bases line up with TRBD2. From germline, CDR1 is SQVTM and CDR2 ANQGSEA. The CDR3 is 14 residues long. With V trimmed by 5 bases and J by 1 base, 4 bases remained unmatched. CDR3: CSVLRTSGTDTQYF. Written as DNA, the CDR3 is TGCAGCGTTCTCCGGACTAGCGGCACAGATACGCAGTATTTT.

The DNA for the CDR3 is TGTGCCAGCAGTTGGGGGGCACTCGATAGCAATCAGCCCCAGCATTTT. Amino acid sequence: CASSWGALDSNQPQHF. The genes are TRBV6-5 and TRBJ1-5; a weak D match, TRBD1 (6 bases). Germline V lookup: CDR1 MNHEY, CDR2 SVGAGI. V was shortened by 4 bases and J by 0 bases, with 13 bases between the two germline ends. There are 16 residues in the CDR3.

The chain couples TRBV28 to TRBJ2-5; no reliable D call. V was clipped by 6 bases and J by 1 base, with 12 bases between them. In germline, CDR1 is MDHEN, CDR2 SYDVKM. The CDR3 has 14 residues. As DNA, the CDR3 is TGTGCCAGCAGGGGAATCCCGGGCCAAGAGACCCAGTACTTC. It translates to CASRGIPGQETQYF.

A note on this clone: A read error may produce the germline difference seen at one junction end. The rearrangement links TRBV7-3 to TRBJ1-4; TRBD1 matches at 9 bases. This CDR3 region has 11 residues. Germline CDR1 and CDR2: SGHTA and FQGTGA. CDR3 coding DNA: TGTGCCAGCAGCTTCCGGGACAGGGTCCCGTTT. This encodes CASSFRDRVPF.

Worth noting for this clone: One junction end does not reproduce the germline sequence, and a read error may be involved. The chain has TRBV6-5 and TRBJ2-1; 7 bases are shared with TRBD2. This CDR3 comprises 13 residues. Germline V CDR1 and CDR2: MNHEY, SVGAGI. CDR3 residues: CASSYSSGGSSIF. CDR3 bases: TGTGCCAGCAGTTACTCCTCGGGAGGTTCCAGCATCTTC.

The V call is TRBV5-4, the J call TRBJ1-2, with 8 bases that match TRBD1. The CDR3 length is 16 residues. In germline, CDR1 is SGHNT, CDR2 YYREEE (reference sequence). Trimming removed 3 bases from V and 0 bases from J; junction bases left unmatched: 7. The CDR3 spells CASSWSQGQANYGYTF. CDR3 in DNA: TGTGCCAGCAGCTGGAGCCAGGGACAGGCTAACTATGGCTACACCTTC.

The rearrangement joins TRBV27 to TRBJ1-6; D gene ambiguous. This CDR3 comprises 15 residues. The germline V gene has CDR1 MNHEY and CDR2 SMNVEV (reference sequence). Trimming pared 3 bases from V and 8 bases from J, leaving 14 bases between. CDR3 residues: CASSLRTMSHSPLHF. CDR3 in DNA: TGTGCCAGCAGTTTGCGGACCATGTCTCATTCACCCCTCCACTTT.

The chain couples TRBV28 to TRBJ1-5; TRBD1 agrees at 7 bases. Germline CDR1 reads MDHEN; CDR2 reads SYDVKM. This CDR3 has 19 amino acids. V dropped 3 bases and J dropped 5; count of bases not matched to a gene: 19. The CDR3 here is CASSFEFTNRDSPHQPQHF. CDR3 coding DNA: TGTGCCAGCAGTTTCGAGTTTACCAATAGGGACAGCCCACATCAGCCCCAGCATTTT.

This chain joins TRBV6-5 and TRBJ1-2, with 8 bases aligning to TRBD1. The CDR3 contains 15 residues. Germline CDR1 MNHEY, CDR2 SVGAGI. V dropped 4 bases and J dropped 3; count of bases not matched to a gene: 7. The CDR3 spells CASSSSRGQDYGYTF. As DNA, the CDR3 is TGTGCCAGCAGTTCCTCCCGGGGACAGGACTATGGCTACACCTTC.

The rearrangement joins TRBV7-2 to TRBJ1-5, with a weak D call TRBD1 (5 bases). The ends were cut back, 4 bases at V and 7 bases at J, with 14 bases in the middle. Germline loops: CDR1 SGHTA, CDR2 FQGNSA. The CDR3 runs 14 residues. The CDR3 region is CASSYTGMGQPQHF. In DNA form, the CDR3 reads TGTGCCAGCAGCTACACAGGTATGGGCCAGCCCCAGCATTTT. The whole variable domain, filled in from reference TRBV7-2 and TRBJ1-5, reads GAGVSQSPSNKVTEKGKDVELRCDPISGHTALYWYRQSLGQGLEFLIYFQGNSAPDKSGLPSDRFSAERTGGSVSTLTIQRTQQEDSAVYLCASSYTGMGQPQHFGDGTRLSIL.

V usage is TRBV28 and J usage is TRBJ1-2, with TRBD1 matching over 8 bases. After removal of 5 bases from V and 7 bases from J, the junction contained 12 bases not matched to a gene. CDR1 is MDHEN, CDR2 SYDVKM, per germline. The CDR3 is 15 amino acids. The CDR3 sequence is CASSPTTGVKRGYTF. The CDR3 coding sequence is TGTGCCAGCAGTCCCACGACAGGGGTTAAGCGTGGCTACACCTTC.

The rearrangement links TRBV6-6 to TRBJ1-4, with 10 bases identical to TRBD1. CDR1 and CDR2 from the germline V gene are MNHNY and SVGAGI (reference sequence). The V segment lost 6 bases and the J segment 7 bases; nucleotides outside the gene matches: 5. The CDR3 sequence is 14 residues long. CDR3 sequence (DNA): TGTGCCAGCAGCCCAGGACAGGGGGGTGAAAAACTGTTTTTT. It is translated as CASSPGQGGEKLFF.

V and J are TRBV28 and TRBJ2-7; possibly TRBD1 for D (5 bases). This CDR3 has 12 residues. Germline assignment: CDR1 MDHEN and CDR2 SYDVKM. Trimming left V 9 bases short and J 5 bases short, with 14 bases between. The CDR3 DNA reads TGTGCCAGTTTCTCCGGACAAGACGAGCAGTACTTC. Translating gives CASFSGQDEQYF.

This clone came up a few times. This sequence joins TRBV30 and TRBJ1-2, with TRBD1 matching over 7 bases. Germline V CDR1 and CDR2: GTSNPN, SVGIG (reference sequence). The CDR3 length is 12 residues. The ends lost 6 bases at V and 7 bases at J; junction bases unmatched: 8. Written as DNA, the CDR3 is TGTGCCTGCCTCAGGGGGGGTGGTGGCTACACCTTC. This encodes CACLRGGGGYTF.

The chain recombines TRBV11-2 with TRBJ2-7; D possibly corresponds to TRBD2 (5 bases). Germline V gene lookup returns CDR1 SGHAT and CDR2 FQNNGV. This CDR3 is 18 amino acids long. V lost 6 bases to trimming and J lost 2 bases, with 26 bases between them. This CDR3 reads CASSYRRGSGRGPYEQYF. CDR3 nucleotides: TGTGCCAGCAGTTACCGTCGGGGTTCGGGCAGAGGGCCCTACGAGCAGTACTTC.

The rearrangement joins TRBV29-1 to TRBJ2-5; D is undetermined. Trimming left V 2 bases short and J 5 bases short, with 12 bases between. The CDR3 has 13 residues. The V gene's germline CDR1 is SQVTM and CDR2 ANQGSEA. The CDR3 protein is CSVEYGSRETQYF. DNA of the CDR3: TGCAGCGTTGAATATGGCTCCCGGGAGACCCAGTACTTC.

This chain uses TRBV5-1 with TRBJ1-1; 9 bases map to TRBD1. V shed 2 bases, J shed 3 bases, and the junction held 2 bases outside the gene matches. CDR3 length: 14 amino acids. Germline CDR1 SGHRS, CDR2 YFSETQ. In nucleotides, the CDR3 is TGCGCCAGCAGCTTTCGACAGGGGGACACTGAAGCTTTCTTT. This translates into CASSFRQGDTEAFF.

The gene calls are TRBV5-6 and TRBJ1-1; D not certain. CDR1 SGHDT and CDR2 YYEEEE come from the germline V gene. The CDR3 sequence is 13 residues long. Between the trimmed V and J ends, which lost 0 bases and 7 bases, there was a span of 10 bases. CDR3 in amino acids: CASSLEEGIEAFF. CDR3 nucleotide sequence: TGTGCCAGCAGCTTGGAGGAGGGAATTGAAGCTTTCTTT.

This clone appeared a few times. The chain couples TRBV4-3 to TRBJ1-1; D is undetermined. CDR3 size: 13 residues. Germline loops: CDR1 LGHNA, CDR2 YSLEER. The V end was cut by 0 bases, the J end by 2 bases, with 4 bases between. The CDR3 spells CASSQEYNTEAFF. CDR3 DNA: TGCGCCAGCAGCCAAGAGTACAACACTGAAGCTTTCTTT.

CDR3 loop: CASSQEGFTNYGYTF. CDR3 DNA: TGTGCCAGTAGCCAAGAAGGATTCACTAACTATGGCTACACCTTC. This chain links TRBV19 with TRBJ1-2; D gene unclear. V shed 6 bases and J shed 0 bases, with 14 bases lying between them. Looked up from germline, CDR1 is LNHDA and CDR2 is SQIVND (reference sequence). The CDR3 is 15 residues long. The entire variable domain, with the rest obtained from reference TRBV19 and TRBJ1-2, is as follows: DGGITQSPKYLFRKEGQNVTLSCEQNLNHDAMYWYRQDPGQGLRLIYYSQIVNDFQKGDIAEGYSVSREKKESFPLTVTSAQKNPTAFYLCASSQEGFTNYGYTFGSGTRLTVV.

The chain couples TRBV6-5 to TRBJ1-1, with D maybe TRBD1 (5 bases). CDR1 and CDR2 from the germline V gene are MNHEY and SVGAGI. Between the trimmed V and J ends, which lost 5 bases and 1 base, there was a span of 14 bases. This CDR3 is built from 15 residues. The CDR3 DNA reads TGTGCCAGCAGTCGACCGGGACGGAAGAACACTGAAGCTTTCTTT. Its translation is CASSRPGRKNTEAFF.

This clone has more than one count but fewer than ten. The V call is TRBV4-3, the J call TRBJ2-1; no definite D call. The CDR3 is 15 amino acids. V shed 3 bases and J shed 0 bases, with 9 bases lying between them. Germline loops: CDR1 LGHNA, CDR2 YSLEER. CDR3 sequence: CASSQLATSYNEQFF. In nucleotides, the CDR3 is TGCGCCAGCAGCCAGTTGGCAACCTCCTACAATGAGCAGTTCTTC.

The chain links TRBV28 to TRBJ2-7; 11 bases map to TRBD1. The CDR3 has 14 residues. Germline V lookup: CDR1 MDHEN, CDR2 SYDVKM. V was pared by 3 bases and J by 6 bases, with 4 bases of the junction left unmatched. For the CDR3, the DNA is TGTGCCAGCAGTTTCGGGACAGGGGGACTCGAGCAGTACTTC. This gives the protein CASSFGTGGLEQYF.